This T cell receptor (beta chain) was profiled in a study of T cell clonality in common variable immunodeficiency. Notes on the study in general: Fewer deletions and N-nucleotide insertions were reportedly seen in common variable immunodeficiency TCR beta sequences.

Only a few counts were recorded for this clone. Its antigen is unidentified. The read ends 3 residues shy of where the CDR3 ends; the end is completed using the germline J gene. Both groups were predominantly of Caucasian heritage. The V and J ends lost 2 bases and 1 base, in that order; junction bases with no gene match: 4. This CDR3 is 15 amino acids long. Profiled with immunoSEQ multiplex PCR; TCRdb holds only in-frame clones, not every one. The profile covers 44,000 or so clones, none occurring a single time. The V gene is TRBV23-1, the J gene TRBJ2-7; the match to TRBD1 covers 8 bases. TRBV23-1 is flagged as an ORF with uncertain function. Material for sequencing was peripheral blood mononuclear cells. This clonotype was obtained from a person between 18 and 69 years old in good health. Partial CDR3 DNA: TGCGCCAGCAGTCAAGCCCGGGACAGGTCCTACGAG. Its translation: CASSQARDRSYE. The complete CDR3 reads CASSQARDRSYEQYF.